The 2 T cell receptor beta chains given below trace back to one sample, sequenced in a study of blood T cells in healthy people across ages (dated by TCRdb to about 2015). Libraries were constructed by 5' RACE. TCRdb shows the sequencer as Illumina HiSeq 2500. A second about 7 to 11 cycle PCR used a sample-barcoded 5' primer and a J-beta primer mix. In-frame beta chains were kept once TCRdb had trimmed the public reads at Q25 with fastp and called clones with MiXCR. All rows with the same CDR3 protein become a single entry with the most common DNA and genes. In all, the sample holds over 1,300,000 distinct CDR3 sequences, and 59% of those were seen once. Over 6.5% of the sample lies in the top ten. What was sequenced was blood. The receptors come from a man aged 18 to 29 in good health.

This rearrangement joins TRBV4-3 to TRBJ1-6; D possibly corresponds to TRBD1 (5 bases). Looked up from germline, CDR1 is LGHNA and CDR2 is YSLEER. This CDR3 is 19 amino acids long. Trimming pared 0 bases from V and 9 bases from J, leaving 24 bases between. The CDR3 here is CASSQDYRGGRGRISPLHF. The CDR3 DNA is TGCGCCAGCAGCCAAGATTACCGGGGCGGGAGGGGAAGGATTTCACCCCTCCACTTT.

This chain connects TRBV4-1 to TRBJ2-7; 10 bases align to TRBD1. In germline, CDR1 is MGHRA, CDR2 YSYEKL. The CDR3 consists of 15 residues. V was clipped by 2 bases and J by 4 bases; unmatched bases: 5. The CDR3 protein is CASSQRDRGQYEQYF. CDR3 nucleotide sequence: TGCGCCAGCAGCCAACGGGACAGGGGCCAGTACGAGCAGTACTTC.